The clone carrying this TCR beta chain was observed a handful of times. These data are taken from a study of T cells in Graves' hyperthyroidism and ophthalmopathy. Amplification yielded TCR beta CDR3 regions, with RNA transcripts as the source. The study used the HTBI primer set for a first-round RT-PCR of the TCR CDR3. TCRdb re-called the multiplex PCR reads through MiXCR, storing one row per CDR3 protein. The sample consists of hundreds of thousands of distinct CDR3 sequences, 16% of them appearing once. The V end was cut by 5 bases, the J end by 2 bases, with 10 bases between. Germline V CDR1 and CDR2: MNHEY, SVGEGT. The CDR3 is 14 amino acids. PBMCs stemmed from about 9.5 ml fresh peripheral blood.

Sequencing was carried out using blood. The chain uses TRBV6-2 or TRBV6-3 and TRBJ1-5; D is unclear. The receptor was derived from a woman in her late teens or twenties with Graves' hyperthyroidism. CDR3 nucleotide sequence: TGTGCCAGCAGTGGACGGGAGGGCAATCAGCCCCAGCATTTT. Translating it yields CASSGREGNQPQHF.